Listed below are T cell receptor beta chains from one sample, sequenced in a study of T cell responses to AZD1222 COVID-19 vaccine. Method: immunoSEQ multiplex PCR; TCRdb's copy keeps in-frame clones and lacks some. The sample yields some 160,000 clones, approximately 91% seen once. This material consisted of peripheral blood, taken 28 days after the second AZD1222 dose. Receptor source: an adult who received the AZD1222 COVID-19 vaccine. Both conserved end residues are part of each CDR3. Each record gives: D gene, V gene, J gene, clone size, CDR3 protein, CDR3 DNA. D genes are given only for firm matches. Expanded clones get a size class; other rows say once, few or many, or leave the size out.

>TRBD1|TRBV6-5|TRBJ2-3|.
CASRTGKDTQYF
TGTGCCAGCAGGACAGGGAAGGATACGCAGTATTTT
>.|TRBV9|TRBJ1-3|.
CASSDPRGGGSSGNTIYF
TGTGCCAGCAGCGACCCCCGCGGGGGGGGCAGCTCTGGAAACACCATATATTTT
>.|TRBV15|TRBJ1-2|.
CATSRGPTGDYGYTF
TGTGCCACCAGCAGAGGCCCGACAGGTGACTATGGCTACACCTTC
>.|TRBV29-1|TRBJ2-7|few
CSVESRNYEQYF
TGCAGCGTTGAGTCGAGAAACTACGAGCAGTACTTC
>TRBD2|TRBV29-1|TRBJ2-3|.
CSVGGLPGLVADTQYF
TGCAGCGTTGGGGGACTACCGGGACTAGTGGCAGATACGCAGTATTTT
>.|TRBV29-1|TRBJ2-5|.
CSVGLFQETQYF
TGCAGCGTTGGACTATTTCAAGAGACCCAGTACTTC
>.|TRBV2|TRBJ1-3|.
CASSESGPPGNTIYF
TGTGCCAGCAGTGAATCCGGACCTCCCGGAAACACCATATATTTT
>.|TRBV29-1|TRBJ2-1|once
CSAEGASSYNEQFF
TGCAGCGCAGAAGGCGCGAGCTCCTACAATGAGCAGTTCTTC
>.|TRBV6-5|TRBJ1-1|.
CASSYDRSLNTEAFF
TGTGCCAGCAGTTATGACCGCTCCTTGAACACTGAAGCTTTCTTT
>.|TRBV27|TRBJ2-7|.
CASSFRGRGTYEQYF
TGTGCCAGCAGTTTTCGGGGCAGGGGTACCTACGAGCAGTACTTC
>.|TRBV10-2|TRBJ1-5|.
CASSRGRNRQPQHF
TGCGCCAGCAGCAGGGGTAGGAATAGACAGCCCCAGCATTTT
>TRBD1|TRBV7-9|TRBJ1-4|.
CASSLMGQGNEKLFF
TGTGCCAGCAGTCTTATGGGACAGGGGAATGAAAAACTGTTTTTT
>.|TRBV7-8|TRBJ2-2|.
CASSPSTSWTGELFF
TGTGCCAGCAGTCCCTCCACGTCCTGGACCGGGGAGCTGTTTTTT
>.|TRBV10-3|TRBJ1-3|.
CAISVLGNTIYF
TGTGCCATCAGTGTCCTGGGAAACACCATATATTTT
>TRBD1|TRBV7-9|TRBJ1-3|.
CASDAGTGDRRNTIYF
TGTGCCAGCGACGCCGGGACAGGGGATCGGAGAAACACCATATATTTT
>.|TRBV10-2|TRBJ1-6|few
CASSVSGLRGNSPLHF
TGCGCCAGCAGTGTCAGCGGCCTCCGCGGAAACTCACCCCTCCACTTT
>.|TRBV27|TRBJ1-2|.
CASSDPLIGGYTF
TGTGCCAGCAGCGACCCTTTGATTGGCGGCTACACCTTC
>.|TRBV6-6|TRBJ2-3|once
CASSGVGRSRTDTQYF
TGTGCCAGCAGTGGAGTAGGGAGGAGTAGGACAGATACGCAGTATTTT
>TRBD2|TRBV5-1|TRBJ2-5|.
CASRRGVLAGEGGAETQYF
TGCGCCAGCAGGCGTGGGGTGCTAGCGGGAGAGGGAGGAGCGGAGACCCAGTACTTC
>TRBD2|TRBV5-1|TRBJ2-2|once
CASSLGVAGETGELFF
TGCGCCAGCAGCTTGGGGGTAGCGGGAGAAACCGGGGAGCTGTTTTTT
>TRBD1|TRBV9|TRBJ1-2|.
CASSNTGGGLSGYTF
TGTGCCAGCAGCAACACAGGAGGGGGCCTATCCGGCTACACCTTC
>TRBD1|TRBV6-5|TRBJ1-1|.
CASSQDRRRGTEAFF
TGTGCCAGCAGTCAGGACAGGAGAAGGGGCACTGAAGCTTTCTTT
>.|TRBV12-5|TRBJ2-1|.
CASGLGGSSYNEQFF
TGTGCTAGTGGTTTGGGGGGGAGCTCCTACAATGAGCAGTTCTTC
>.|TRBV27|TRBJ1-5|.
CASSLRGAGDQPQHF
TGTGCCAGCAGTTTACGGGGGGCAGGGGATCAGCCCCAGCATTTT
>.|TRBV2|TRBJ2-5|.
CASSKTGTEGRGTQYF
TGTGCCAGCAGTAAAACCGGGACGGAGGGTAGGGGGACCCAGTACTTC
>.|TRBV5-5|TRBJ2-7|.
CASSLAGGGSMYEQYF
TGTGCCAGCAGCTTGGCAGGGGGAGGGAGTATGTACGAGCAGTACTTC
>TRBD2|TRBV19|TRBJ2-7|.
CASSISGISYEQYF
TGTGCCAGTAGTATAAGCGGGATCTCCTACGAGCAGTACTTC
>.|TRBV2|TRBJ1-1|few
CASSARDQGTEAFF
TGTGCCAGCAGTGCCCGGGACCAAGGCACTGAAGCTTTCTTT
>TRBD1|TRBV6-5|TRBJ2-1|.
CASSTDRGIGNEQFF
TGTGCCAGCAGTACCGACAGGGGGATCGGGAATGAGCAGTTCTTC
>.|TRBV21-1|TRBJ1-4|.
CASWLNLRGDEKLFF
TGTGCCAGCTGGCTAAATCTCCGGGGGGATGAAAAACTGTTTTTT
>.|TRBV27|TRBJ1-4|few
CASSPYRVRSEKLFF
TGTGCCAGCAGTCCTTACAGGGTAAGGAGTGAAAAACTGTTTTTT
>.|TRBV7-6|TRBJ2-7|.
CASSLGTTDYEQYF
TGTGCCAGCAGCTTGGGGACGACAGACTACGAGCAGTACTTC
>TRBD2|TRBV11-3|TRBJ2-5|.
CASSPGLAGEETQYF
TGTGCCAGCAGCCCGGGACTAGCGGGGGAGGAGACCCAGTACTTC
>TRBD1|TRBV15|TRBJ1-5|.
CATSSPTGPNQPQHF
TGTGCCACCAGCAGTCCGACAGGGCCAAATCAGCCCCAGCATTTT
>.|TRBV5-1|TRBJ1-4|.
CASSLVGGEKLFF
TGCGCCAGCAGCTTGGTGGGGGGTGAAAAACTGTTTTTT
>.|TRBV27|TRBJ2-1|few
CASSIGTLNNEQFF
TGTGCCAGCAGTATCGGGACTCTTAACAATGAGCAGTTCTTC
>TRBD1|TRBV11-2|TRBJ1-1|.
CASSISGTGRFPFF
TGTGCCAGCAGCATCTCCGGGACAGGGAGGTTTCCTTTCTTT
>.|TRBV6-1|TRBJ1-5|.
CASSDGAYSNQPQHF
TGTGCCAGCAGTGACGGAGCGTATAGCAATCAGCCCCAGCATTTT
>.|TRBV5-1|TRBJ2-3|.
CASSLGILALSTDTQYF
TGCGCCAGCAGCTTGGGAATACTAGCCTTAAGCACAGATACGCAGTATTTT
>.|TRBV7-2|TRBJ2-2|.
CASSLTVANTGELFF
TGTGCCAGCAGCTTGACCGTTGCGAACACCGGGGAGCTGTTTTTT
>TRBD1|TRBV6-5|TRBJ1-2|.
CASSSGTGGSHGYTF
TGTGCCAGCAGTTCCGGGACAGGTGGATCTCATGGCTACACCTTC
>.|TRBV4-1|TRBJ2-7|.
CASSQVLSVGAYEQYF
TGCGCCAGCAGCCAAGTTCTATCGGTAGGAGCCTACGAGCAGTACTTC
>.|TRBV5-1|TRBJ2-2|.
CASSLMSAPNTGELFF
TGCGCCAGCAGCTTAATGAGCGCACCGAACACCGGGGAGCTGTTTTTT
>TRBD1|TRBV15|TRBJ1-5|few
CATSSFPGDSSNQPQHF
TGTGCCACCAGCAGCTTCCCCGGGGACAGCAGCAATCAGCCCCAGCATTTT
>.|TRBV3-1/TRBV3-2|TRBJ2-7|.
CASSLRGLPLGEQYF
TGTGCCAGCAGCCTCCGCGGACTCCCTTTAGGCGAGCAGTACTTC
>.|TRBV4-1|TRBJ1-3|.
CASSPLGGGNTIYF
TGCGCCAGCAGCCCCCTAGGTGGGGGAAACACCATATATTTT
>.|TRBV10-3|TRBJ2-1|.
CAISDFGQFMDEQFF
TGTGCCATCAGTGATTTTGGACAGTTTATGGATGAGCAGTTCTTC
>TRBD2|TRBV9|TRBJ2-1|.
CASSVIPSGRANEQFF
TGTGCCAGCAGCGTAATTCCTAGCGGGAGGGCAAATGAGCAGTTCTTC
>.|TRBV2|TRBJ2-5|.
CASSAEEFGETQYF
TGTGCCAGCAGTGCCGAGGAGTTCGGAGAGACCCAGTACTTC
>.|TRBV5-8|TRBJ2-7|.
CATQRVPYEQYF
TGTGCCACCCAGCGTGTTCCCTACGAGCAGTACTTC
>.|TRBV4-1|TRBJ2-3|.
CASSQEPLTTDTQYF
TGCGCCAGCAGCCAAGAGCCACTTACGACAGATACGCAGTATTTT